The 5 T cell receptor beta chains in this list originate from one sample, sequenced in a study of vaccination and CD4 T cells after COVID-19. The treatment denotes: roughly 10-day PBMC culture with coronavirus spike peptide pools or control peptides (ViraFEST assay). Sequencing of the DNA from cultured CD4+ T cells was carried out with the Oncomine TCR Beta short-read assay. TCRdb itself ran the PCR reads through MiXCR, one entry per CDR3 protein. The top ten hold roughly 9.4% of the sample, which has about 16,000 distinct CDR3 sequences, around 72% seen once. No antigens are known for them. Sequences were derived from CD4+ T cells from blood, cultured in vitro, sampled after SARS-CoV-2 vaccination. The receptors derive from a human donor who received a COVID-19 vaccine.

The table lists this clonotype with a count of one. CDR3 in DNA: TGTGCCACTCAACGACAGGGTAACACTGAAGCTTTCTTT. This sequence encodes CATQRQGNTEAFF. This chain uses TRBV10-3 with TRBJ1-1; TRBD1 agrees at 7 bases. The CDR3 totals 13 residues. The trim removed 10 bases at V and 2 bases at J, leaving 7 bases unmatched. CDR1 ENHRY and CDR2 SYGVKD come from the germline V gene.

This clonotype is a singleton in its sample. This rearrangement joins TRBV7-2 to TRBJ2-7; D is uncertain. The germline gives CDR1 SGHTA, CDR2 FQGNSA. Between the trimmed V and J ends, which lost 2 bases and 3 bases, there was a span of 14 bases. The CDR3 is made up of 15 amino acids. The CDR3 bases are TGTGCCAGCAGCTTATGGTCCAGGTCGGGCTACGAGCAGTACTTC. This encodes CASSLWSRSGYEQYF.

The V gene is TRBV24-1, the J gene TRBJ2-5; D tentatively reads TRBD1 or TRBD2 (5 bases each). V lost 1 base to trimming and J lost 2 bases, with 13 bases between them. From germline, CDR1 is KGHDR and CDR2 SFDVKD. The CDR3 sequence is 16 residues long. CDR3 DNA sequence: TGTGCCACCAGTGATTTTTTTCAAGAGGGGCAAGAGACCCAGTACTTC. It encodes CATSDFFQEGQETQYF.

This clonotype is labeled medium-sized (0.01 to 0.1%). V gene TRBV7-8 combines with J gene TRBJ2-3; D is possibly TRBD1 (6 bases). CDR1 and CDR2 (germline): SGHVS, FQNEAQ. Trimming pared 8 bases from V and 0 bases from J, leaving 18 bases between. This CDR3 region has 16 residues. CDR3 in DNA: TGTGCCAGCGCCTTGGTAACGGGACAAAGCACAGATACGCAGTATTTT. Translating it yields CASALVTGQSTDTQYF.

The V and J genes are TRBV7-2 and TRBJ1-2; D is unresolved. Germline V lookup: CDR1 SGHTA, CDR2 FQGNSA. The CDR3 totals 14 residues. V was cut by 3 bases and J by 2 bases, with 10 bases left in between. CDR3 region: CASSLATQNYGYTF. CDR3 DNA sequence: TGTGCCAGCAGCTTGGCGACGCAAAACTATGGCTACACCTTC.